This T cell receptor beta chain was sequenced in a study of blood T cell repertoires in COVID-19. About the research overall: The United States, Italy and Spain provided the acute and convalescent COVID-19 samples. Sources were T cells, B-cell-depleted T cells, or PBMCs; the material itself was cDNA or gDNA.

The germline V gene has CDR1 LNHDA and CDR2 SQIVND (reference sequence). The V segment lost 4 bases and the J segment 0 bases; nucleotides outside the gene matches: 9. The CDR3 has 17 residues. Using immunoSEQ multiplex PCR, the repertoire was profiled, and TCRdb retains in-frame clones only, with some absent. The data show approximately 270,000 clones, 80% to 90% seen once. Those who participated ranged in age from about 18 to 89 years and resided in 24 US areas. Cohort placement rested on clinical history that participants reported themselves. The chain couples TRBV19 to TRBJ1-1, with 9 bases fitting TRBD1. This receptor was taken from a woman under 40 who had recovered from COVID-19. The sequencing input was PBMCs or T cells enriched from blood (not recorded which). CDR3 loop: CASSTLTGGSMNTEAFF. The CDR3 DNA sequence: TGTGCCAGTAGTACCTTGACAGGGGGTTCCATGAACACTGAAGCTTTCTTT.